This entry features one T cell receptor beta chain sequence. The data were taken from a study of T-cell reconstitution after alpha-beta-depleted transplantation in children. It was with unique molecular identifiers that the TCRbeta library was prepared. MiXCR, applied by TCRdb to the PCR reads, yields one record per CDR3 protein. The table records some 200,000 distinct CDR3 sequences, about 9.5% of them present only once. The source of this sequence is a human donor who donated a stem cell graft to a child with acute lymphoblastic leukemia. The sample was PBMCs from the stem cell graft donor, taken from the stem cell graft.

Here the CDR3 reads CSGRTEGPLGGYTF. The CDR3 DNA is TGCAGCGGAAGGACGGAGGGACCTCTAGGGGGCTACACCTTC. This chain links TRBV29-1 with TRBJ1-2, with a possible D match to TRBD1 (5 bases). This CDR3 is 14 amino acids long. V lost 7 bases, J lost 8 bases, and 23 bases lay in between. Looked up from germline, CDR1 is SQVTM and CDR2 is ANQGSEA.